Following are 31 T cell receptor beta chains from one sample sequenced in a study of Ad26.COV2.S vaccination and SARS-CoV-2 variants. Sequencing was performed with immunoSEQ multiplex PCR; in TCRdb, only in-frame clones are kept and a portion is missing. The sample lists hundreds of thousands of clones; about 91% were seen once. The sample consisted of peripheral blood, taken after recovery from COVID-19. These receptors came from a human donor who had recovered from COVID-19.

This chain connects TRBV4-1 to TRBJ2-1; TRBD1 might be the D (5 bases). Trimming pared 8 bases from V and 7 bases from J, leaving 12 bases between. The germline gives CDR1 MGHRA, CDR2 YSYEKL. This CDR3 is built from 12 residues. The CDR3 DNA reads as TGCGCCAGCGAAGGGGTAGGGAATGAGCAGTTCTTC. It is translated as CASEGVGNEQFF.

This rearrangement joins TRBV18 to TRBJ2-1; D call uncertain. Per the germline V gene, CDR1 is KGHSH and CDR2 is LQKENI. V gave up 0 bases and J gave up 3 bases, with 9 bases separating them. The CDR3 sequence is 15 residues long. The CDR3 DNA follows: TGTGCCAGCTCACCACCCGGCATAGACTACAATGAGCAGTTCTTC. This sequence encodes CASSPPGIDYNEQFF. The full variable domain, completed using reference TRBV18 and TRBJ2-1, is NAGVMQNPRHLVRRRGQEARLRCSPMKGHSHVYWYRQLPEEGLKFMVYLQKENIIDESGMPKERFSAEFPKEGPSILRIQQVVRGDSAAYFCASSPPGIDYNEQFFGPGTRLTVL.

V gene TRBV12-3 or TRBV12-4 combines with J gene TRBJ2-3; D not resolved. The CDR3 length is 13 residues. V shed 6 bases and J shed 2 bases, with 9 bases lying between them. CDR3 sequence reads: CASSPPNTDTQYF. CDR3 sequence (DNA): TGTGCCAGCAGCCCCCCTAACACAGATACGCAGTATTTT.

CDR3: CASSPGGDSAYEQYF. In nucleotides, the CDR3 is TGTGCCAGCAGCCCGGGGGGGGACAGTGCCTACGAGCAGTACTTC. The rearrangement links TRBV9 to TRBJ2-7; the D gene is possibly TRBD2 (8 bases). Germline assignment: CDR1 SGDLS and CDR2 YYNGEE. Trimming stripped 4 bases from V and 2 bases from J, with 16 bases between. This CDR3 is 15 amino acids long.

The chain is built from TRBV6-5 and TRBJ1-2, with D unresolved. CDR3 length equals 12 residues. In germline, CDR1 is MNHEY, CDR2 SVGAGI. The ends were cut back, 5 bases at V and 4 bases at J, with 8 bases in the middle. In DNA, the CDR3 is TGTGCCAGCAGTCCCGCAGCCTATGGCTACACCTTC. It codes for CASSPAAYGYTF.

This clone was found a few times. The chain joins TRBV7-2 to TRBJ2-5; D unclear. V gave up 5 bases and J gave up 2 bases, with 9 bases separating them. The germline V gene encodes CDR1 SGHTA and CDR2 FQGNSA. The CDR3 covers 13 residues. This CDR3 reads CASSGNTQETQYF. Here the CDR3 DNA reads TGTGCCAGCAGCGGGAACACACAAGAGACCCAGTACTTC.

The CDR3 region is CASNPRGGLGANVLTF. The CDR3 DNA reads TGTGCCAGCAACCCGCGGGGGGGCCTTGGGGCCAACGTCCTGACTTTC. This chain connects TRBV6-2 or TRBV6-3 to TRBJ2-6; TRBD2 aligns across 9 bases. The CDR3 has 16 residues. Germline V gene lookup returns CDR1 MNHEY and CDR2 SVGEGT. Unmatched junction bases numbered 7, after V lost 7 bases and J lost 3 bases.

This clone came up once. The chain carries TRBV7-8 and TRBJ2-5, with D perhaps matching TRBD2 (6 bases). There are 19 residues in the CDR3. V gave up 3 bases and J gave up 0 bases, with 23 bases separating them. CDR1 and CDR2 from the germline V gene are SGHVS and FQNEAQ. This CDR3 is CASSFFDGPVERDQETQYF. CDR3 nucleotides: TGTGCCAGCAGCTTTTTCGATGGGCCTGTGGAGCGGGACCAAGAGACCCAGTACTTC. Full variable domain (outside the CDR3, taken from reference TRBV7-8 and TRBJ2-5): GAGVSQSPRYKVAKRGQDVALRCDPISGHVSLFWYQQALGQGPEFLTYFQNEAQLDKSGLPSDRFFAERPEGSVSTLKIQRTQQEDSAVYLCASSFFDGPVERDQETQYFGPGTRLLVL.

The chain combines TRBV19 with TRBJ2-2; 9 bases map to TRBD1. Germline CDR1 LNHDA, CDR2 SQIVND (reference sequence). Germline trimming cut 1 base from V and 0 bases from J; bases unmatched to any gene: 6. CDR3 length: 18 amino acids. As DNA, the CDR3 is TGTGCCAGTAGTATAGGGCCTGGACAGGGGCCGAACACCGGGGAGCTGTTTTTT. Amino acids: CASSIGPGQGPNTGELFF.

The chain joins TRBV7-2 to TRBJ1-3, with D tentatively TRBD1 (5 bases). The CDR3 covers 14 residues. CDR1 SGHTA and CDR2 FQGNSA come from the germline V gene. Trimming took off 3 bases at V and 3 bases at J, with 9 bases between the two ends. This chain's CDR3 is CASSFTDIGNTIYF. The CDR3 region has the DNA TGTGCCAGCAGCTTTACGGACATTGGAAACACCATATATTTT. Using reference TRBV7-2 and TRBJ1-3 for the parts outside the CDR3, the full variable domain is GAGVSQSPSNKVTEKGKDVELRCDPISGHTALYWYRQSLGQGLEFLIYFQGNSAPDKSGLPSDRFSAERTGGSVSTLTIQRTQQEDSAVYLCASSFTDIGNTIYFGEGSWLTVV.

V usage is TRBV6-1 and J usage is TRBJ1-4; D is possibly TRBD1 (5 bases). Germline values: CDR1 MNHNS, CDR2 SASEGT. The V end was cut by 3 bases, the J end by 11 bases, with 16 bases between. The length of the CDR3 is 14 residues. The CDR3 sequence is CASSEGSQGRKLFF. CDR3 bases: TGTGCCAGCAGTGAGGGTAGCCAGGGTCGTAAACTGTTTTTT.

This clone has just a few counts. The CDR3 spells CASLEDSEMDTQYF. The DNA of the CDR3 is TGCGCCAGCCTGGAAGACAGCGAGATGGATACGCAGTATTTT. The V and J genes are TRBV10-2 and TRBJ2-3; D is perhaps TRBD1 (5 bases). The CDR3 extends over 14 amino acids. V dropped 8 bases and J dropped 6 bases, with 18 bases sitting between them. The germline V gene encodes CDR1 WSHSY and CDR2 SAAADI.

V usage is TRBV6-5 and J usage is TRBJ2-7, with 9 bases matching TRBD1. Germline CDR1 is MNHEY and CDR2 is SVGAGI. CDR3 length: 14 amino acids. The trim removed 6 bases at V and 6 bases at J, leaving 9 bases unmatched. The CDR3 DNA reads TGTGCCAGCAGAACCGGACAGGGGAAGGGCGAGCAGTACTTC. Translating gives CASRTGQGKGEQYF.

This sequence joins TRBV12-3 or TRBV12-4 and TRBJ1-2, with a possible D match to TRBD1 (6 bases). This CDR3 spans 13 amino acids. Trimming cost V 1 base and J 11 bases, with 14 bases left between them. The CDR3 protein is CASSLDRVFGYTF. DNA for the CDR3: TGTGCCAGCAGTTTAGACAGGGTATTTGGATACACCTTC.

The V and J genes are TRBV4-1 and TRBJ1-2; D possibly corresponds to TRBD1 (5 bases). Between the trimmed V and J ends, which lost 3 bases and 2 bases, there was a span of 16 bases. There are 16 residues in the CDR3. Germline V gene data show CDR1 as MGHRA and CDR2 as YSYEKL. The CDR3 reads CASSQGRGITNYGYTF. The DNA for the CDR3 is TGCGCCAGCAGCCAGGGACGCGGGATTACCAACTATGGCTACACCTTC.

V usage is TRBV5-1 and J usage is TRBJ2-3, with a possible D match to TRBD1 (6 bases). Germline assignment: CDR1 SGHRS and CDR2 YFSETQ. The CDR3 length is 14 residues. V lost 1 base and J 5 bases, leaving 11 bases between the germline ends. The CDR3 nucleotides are TGCGCCAGCAGCTTGAGACAGGTGGGAGATACGCAGTATTTT. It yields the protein CASSLRQVGDTQYF. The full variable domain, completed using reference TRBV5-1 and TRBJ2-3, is KAGVTQTPRYLIKTRGQQVTLSCSPISGHRSVSWYQQTPGQGLQFLFEYFSETQRNKGNFPGRFSGRQFSNSRSEMNVSTLELGDSALYLCASSLRQVGDTQYFGPGTRLTVL.

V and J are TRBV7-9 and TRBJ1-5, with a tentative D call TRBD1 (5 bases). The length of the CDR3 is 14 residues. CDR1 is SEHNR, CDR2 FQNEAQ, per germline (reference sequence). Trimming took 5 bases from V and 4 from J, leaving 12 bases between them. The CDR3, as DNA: TGTGCCAGCAGCCACGGGGGGTTGAATCAGCCCCAGCATTTT. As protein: CASSHGGLNQPQHF.

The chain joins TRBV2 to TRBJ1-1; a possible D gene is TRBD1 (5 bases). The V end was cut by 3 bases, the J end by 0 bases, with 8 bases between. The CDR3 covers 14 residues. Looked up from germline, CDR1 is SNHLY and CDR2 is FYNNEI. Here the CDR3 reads CASSEDTLNTEAFF. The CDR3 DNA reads TGTGCCAGCAGTGAGGACACTTTGAACACTGAAGCTTTCTTT.

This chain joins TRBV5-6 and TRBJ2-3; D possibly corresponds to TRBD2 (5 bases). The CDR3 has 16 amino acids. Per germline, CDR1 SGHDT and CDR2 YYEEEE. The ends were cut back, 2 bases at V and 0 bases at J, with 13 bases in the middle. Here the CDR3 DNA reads TGTGCCAGCAGCTTTTTTAGAAGGACTAGCACAGATACGCAGTATTTT. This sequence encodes CASSFFRRTSTDTQYF.

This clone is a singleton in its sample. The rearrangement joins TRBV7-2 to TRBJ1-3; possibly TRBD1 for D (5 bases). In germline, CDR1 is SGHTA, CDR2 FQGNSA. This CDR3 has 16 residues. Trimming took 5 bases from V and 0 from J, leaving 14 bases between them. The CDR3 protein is CASSRGGVSSGNTIYF. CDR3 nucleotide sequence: TGTGCCAGCAGCCGCGGAGGGGTCTCCTCTGGAAACACCATATATTTT. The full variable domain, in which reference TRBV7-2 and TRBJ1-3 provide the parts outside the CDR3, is GAGVSQSPSNKVTEKGKDVELRCDPISGHTALYWYRQSLGQGLEFLIYFQGNSAPDKSGLPSDRFSAERTGGSVSTLTIQRTQQEDSAVYLCASSRGGVSSGNTIYFGEGSWLTVV.

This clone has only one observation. The CDR3 loop is CASRPTGSGELFF. As DNA, the CDR3 is TGTGCCAGCCGGCCAACAGGCTCCGGGGAGCTGTTTTTT. The chain links TRBV7-9 to TRBJ2-2; tentative D call: TRBD1 (5 bases). The CDR3 is made up of 13 amino acids. Germline assignment: CDR1 SEHNR and CDR2 FQNEAQ (reference sequence). Trimming took 8 bases from V and 6 from J, leaving 13 bases between them.

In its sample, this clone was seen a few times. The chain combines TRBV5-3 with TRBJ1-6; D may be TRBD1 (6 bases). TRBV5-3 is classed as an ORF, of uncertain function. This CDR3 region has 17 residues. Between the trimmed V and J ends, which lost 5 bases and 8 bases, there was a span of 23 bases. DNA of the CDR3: TGTGCCAGAAGTTACGTGCAACAGGGTCGAACCGATTCACCCCTCCACTTT. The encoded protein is CARSYVQQGRTDSPLHF.

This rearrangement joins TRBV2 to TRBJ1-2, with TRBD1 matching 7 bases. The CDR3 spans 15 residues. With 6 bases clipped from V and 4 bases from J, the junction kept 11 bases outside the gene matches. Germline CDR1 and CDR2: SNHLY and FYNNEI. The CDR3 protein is CASSPTTGLSYGYTF. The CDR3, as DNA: TGTGCCAGCAGCCCAACGACAGGGCTATCCTATGGCTACACCTTC.

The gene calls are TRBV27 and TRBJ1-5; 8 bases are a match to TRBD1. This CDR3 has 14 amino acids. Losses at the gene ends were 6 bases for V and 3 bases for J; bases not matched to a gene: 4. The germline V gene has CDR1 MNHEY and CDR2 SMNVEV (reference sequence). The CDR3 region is CASRRGQVNQPQHF. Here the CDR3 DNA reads TGTGCCAGCAGGCGGGGACAGGTCAATCAGCCCCAGCATTTT.

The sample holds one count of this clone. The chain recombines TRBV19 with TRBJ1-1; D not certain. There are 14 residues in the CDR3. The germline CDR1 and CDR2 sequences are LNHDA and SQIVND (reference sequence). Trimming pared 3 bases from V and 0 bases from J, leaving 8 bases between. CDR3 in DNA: TGTGCCAGTAGTATGGCAGTTATGAACACTGAAGCTTTCTTT. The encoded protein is CASSMAVMNTEAFF. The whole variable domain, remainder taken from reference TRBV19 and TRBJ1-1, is DGGITQSPKYLFRKEGQNVTLSCEQNLNHDAMYWYRQDPGQGLRLIYYSQIVNDFQKGDIAEGYSVSREKKESFPLTVTSAQKNPTAFYLCASSMAVMNTEAFFGQGTRLTVV.

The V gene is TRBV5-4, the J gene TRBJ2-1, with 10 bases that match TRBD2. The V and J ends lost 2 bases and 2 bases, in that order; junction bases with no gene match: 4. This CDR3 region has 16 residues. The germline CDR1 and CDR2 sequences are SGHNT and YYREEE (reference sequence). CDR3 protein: CASSFGLAEPYNEQFF. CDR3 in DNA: TGTGCCAGCAGCTTTGGACTAGCGGAACCCTACAATGAGCAGTTCTTC.

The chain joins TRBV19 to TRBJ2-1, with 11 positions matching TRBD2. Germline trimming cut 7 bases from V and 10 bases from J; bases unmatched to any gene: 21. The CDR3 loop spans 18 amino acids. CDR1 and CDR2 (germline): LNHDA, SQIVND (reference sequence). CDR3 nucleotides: TGTGCCAGTACCATCCGGTTGGCTCTAGCGGGGGGCCGCCGGGAGCAGTTCTTC. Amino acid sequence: CASTIRLALAGGRREQFF.

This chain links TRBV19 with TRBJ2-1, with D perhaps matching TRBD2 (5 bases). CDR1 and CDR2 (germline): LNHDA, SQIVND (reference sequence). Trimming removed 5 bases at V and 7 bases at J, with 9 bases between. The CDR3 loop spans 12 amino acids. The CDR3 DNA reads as TGTGCCAGTAGTGAGTGGGAGAATGAGCAGTTCTTC. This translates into CASSEWENEQFF.

The CDR3 DNA follows: TGTGCCAGCAGCGTAGGGGATAGCGGGAGCTACGAGCAGTACTTC. It specifies CASSVGDSGSYEQYF. The J gene is TRBJ2-7, the V gene TRBV9; 9 nucleotides match TRBD2. Looked up from germline, CDR1 is SGDLS and CDR2 is YYNGEE. V shed 0 bases and J 3 bases; nucleotides not matched to a gene: 4. The CDR3 length is 15 residues.

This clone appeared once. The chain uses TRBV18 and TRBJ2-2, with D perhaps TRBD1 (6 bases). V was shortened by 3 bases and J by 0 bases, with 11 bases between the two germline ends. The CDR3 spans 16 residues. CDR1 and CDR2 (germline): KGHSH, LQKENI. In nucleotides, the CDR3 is TGTGCCAGCTCACCTCCCCAGGGGACGAACACCGGGGAGCTGTTTTTT. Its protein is CASSPPQGTNTGELFF.

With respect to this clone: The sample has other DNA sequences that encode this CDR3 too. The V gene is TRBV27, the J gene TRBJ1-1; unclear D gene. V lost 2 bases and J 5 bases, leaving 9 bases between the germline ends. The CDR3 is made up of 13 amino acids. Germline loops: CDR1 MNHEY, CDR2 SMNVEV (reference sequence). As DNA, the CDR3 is TGTGCCAGCAGTTTAGGGGTAGGAACTGAAGCTTTCTTT. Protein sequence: CASSLGVGTEAFF.